Each of the 23 T cell receptor beta chains below was sequenced from the same sample in a study of radiotherapy plus CTLA-4 blockade in lung cancer. Data came from immunoSEQ multiplex PCR; TCRdb stores just in-frame clones and leaves some out. Altogether 90,000 to 95,000 clones are present, around 82% being singletons, with the ten largest covering 0.65% to 0.9%. Sequenced here: peripheral blood, sampled from a patient treated with radiotherapy plus ipilimumab. The origin of the receptors is a human donor with non-small cell lung cancer who had stable disease on radiotherapy plus ipilimumab.

This clone has more than one count but fewer than ten. V and J are TRBV7-2 and TRBJ1-5; 9 positions agree with TRBD1. The junction had 6 bases not matched to a gene; V was cut back by 0 bases and J by 3 bases. The CDR3 has 17 amino acids. From germline, CDR1 is SGHTA and CDR2 FQGNSA. The CDR3: CASSLAPGQGNNQPQHF. The DNA of the CDR3 is TGTGCCAGCAGCTTAGCCCCGGGACAGGGAAACAATCAGCCCCAGCATTTT.

This chain connects TRBV10-3 to TRBJ2-5; D remains unclear. The end of the DNA aligns better with TRBJ2-7, so the J call may be wrong. Germline CDR1 is ENHRY and CDR2 is SYGVKD. The CDR3 sequence is 13 residues long. The CDR3 reads CAISDTDSYEQYF. As DNA, the CDR3 is TGTGCCATCAGTGATACAGATTCCTACGAGCAGTACTTC.

This rearrangement joins TRBV11-2 to TRBJ2-1; 9 bases line up with TRBD1. This CDR3 contains 16 residues. J lost 6 bases, V lost 5 bases, and 11 bases had no gene match. Germline V gene sequence: CDR1 SGHAT, CDR2 FQNNGV. The CDR3 sequence is CASSPSGGQGRNEQFF. The CDR3 bases are TGTGCCAGCAGCCCCTCCGGGGGACAGGGTCGCAATGAGCAGTTCTTC.

The V gene is TRBV19, the J gene TRBJ2-1, with 9 positions matching TRBD1. Germline V gene sequence: CDR1 LNHDA, CDR2 SQIVND (reference sequence). V lost 3 bases and J lost 4; bases outside the gene matches: 4. This CDR3 is built from 15 residues. For the CDR3, the DNA is TGTGCCAGTAGTATCGGGACAGGGCCTTACAATGAGCAGTTCTTC. Translation: CASSIGTGPYNEQFF.

This rearrangement joins TRBV11-2 to TRBJ1-1; no clear D gene. The germline V gene encodes CDR1 SGHAT and CDR2 FQNNGV. V lost 9 bases, J lost 3 bases, and 8 bases lay in between. This CDR3 is built from 11 residues. The CDR3: CASLGYTEAFF. CDR3 nucleotide sequence: TGTGCCAGTTTAGGATACACTGAAGCTTTCTTT.

The chain joins TRBV27 to TRBJ2-7, with TRBD2 matching over 8 bases. J lost 11 bases, V lost 5 bases, and 11 bases had no gene match. Germline V gene data show CDR1 as MNHEY and CDR2 as SMNVEV (reference sequence). The CDR3 runs 13 residues. CDR3 sequence reads: CASSIGLAAAEYF. The CDR3 DNA follows: TGTGCCAGCAGTATCGGACTAGCCGCGGCGGAGTACTTC.

On this clone: Other DNA sequences within the sample encode an identical CDR3. V and J are TRBV5-1 and TRBJ2-2; D is possibly TRBD1 (6 bases). The ends were cut back, 0 bases at V and 7 bases at J, with 13 bases in the middle. Germline CDR1 and CDR2: SGHRS and YFSETQ. This CDR3 has 15 amino acids. The CDR3 sequence: CASSLEGQGIGELFF. The CDR3 DNA reads TGCGCCAGCAGCTTGGAGGGGCAGGGGATCGGGGAGCTGTTTTTT.

There are a few counts of this clone. The V call is TRBV11-2, the J call TRBJ1-2; D is uncertain. The germline V and J ends were trimmed by 0 bases and 10 bases, with 9 bases remaining between them. The length of the CDR3 is 12 residues. Germline V gene sequence: CDR1 SGHAT, CDR2 FQNNGV. In DNA form, the CDR3 reads TGTGCCAGCAGCTTAGAGGGCCCAACCTACACCTTC. Translated: CASSLEGPTYTF.

The rearrangement joins TRBV28 to TRBJ2-3; 8 bases are a match to TRBD1. V lost 4 bases to trimming and J lost 6 bases; unmatched junction nucleotides: 9. This CDR3 is 15 amino acids long. Germline assignment: CDR1 MDHEN and CDR2 SYDVKM. Here the CDR3 DNA reads TGTGCCAGCAGTTCACGACAGGGGAGGATTGATACGCAGTATTTT. This encodes CASSSRQGRIDTQYF.

The CDR3 spells CASSLLGQGGGTEAFF. In DNA form, the CDR3 reads TGTGCCAGCAGTTTATTAGGCCAGGGAGGCGGCACTGAAGCTTTCTTT. The chain employs TRBV27 and TRBJ1-1; possibly TRBD1 for D (5 bases). CDR1 and CDR2 from the germline V gene are MNHEY and SMNVEV (reference sequence). V lost 1 base, J lost 4 bases, and 16 bases lay in between. This CDR3 comprises 16 residues.

V is TRBV4-2 and J is TRBJ2-3; TRBD2 matches 12 bases. V shed 1 base and J 2 bases; nucleotides not matched to a gene: 4. The CDR3 totals 17 residues. Germline V CDR1 and CDR2: LGHNA, YNFKEQ. The CDR3 spells CASSQATSGGPTDTQYF. Written as DNA, the CDR3 is TGTGCCAGCAGCCAAGCGACTAGCGGGGGACCCACAGATACGCAGTATTTT.

The chain employs TRBV19 and TRBJ2-1, with 8 bases fitting TRBD2. The ends lost 5 bases at V and 4 bases at J; junction bases unmatched: 7. This CDR3 has 15 residues. Germline CDR1 is LNHDA and CDR2 is SQIVND (reference sequence). For the CDR3, the DNA is TGTGCCAGTAGTCCCCAGGGACTAGGGTACAATGAGCAGTTCTTC. Its protein product is CASSPQGLGYNEQFF. Combining the CDR3 with reference TRBV19 and TRBJ2-1 gives the whole variable domain DGGITQSPKYLFRKEGQNVTLSCEQNLNHDAMYWYRQDPGQGLRLIYYSQIVNDFQKGDIAEGYSVSREKKESFPLTVTSAQKNPTAFYLCASSPQGLGYNEQFFGPGTRLTVL.

The chain links TRBV30 to TRBJ2-3, with 9 bases identical to TRBD2. Germline-derived CDR1 and CDR2 are GTSNPN and SVGIG (reference sequence). The CDR3 has 15 amino acids. The J segment lost 8 bases and the V segment lost 0 bases, leaving 9 bases of the junction unmatched. The CDR3 sequence is CAWSVGGGAAPTQYF. The CDR3 bases are TGTGCCTGGAGTGTAGGCGGGGGGGCTGCACCTACGCAGTATTTT.

The V gene is TRBV19, the J gene TRBJ2-1; unclear D gene. The CDR3 sequence is 15 residues long. Germline values: CDR1 LNHDA, CDR2 SQIVND (reference sequence). Trimming pared 2 bases from V and 3 bases from J, leaving 11 bases between. CDR3 nucleotides: TGTGCCAGTAGTATAACGGCGGCAAGCTACAATGAGCAGTTCTTC. Its protein is CASSITAASYNEQFF.

V and J are TRBV28 and TRBJ1-2, with D maybe TRBD1 (6 bases). Trimming removed 6 bases at V and 1 base at J, with 15 bases between. Per the germline V gene, CDR1 is MDHEN and CDR2 is SYDVKM. The CDR3 loop spans 15 amino acids. The CDR3 here is CASRPGHNLNYGYTF. In nucleotides, the CDR3 is TGTGCCAGCAGACCGGGACATAATCTTAACTATGGCTACACCTTC.

The chain joins TRBV29-1 to TRBJ1-2; tentative D call: TRBD1 (6 bases). Looked up from germline, CDR1 is SQVTM and CDR2 is ANQGSEA. The CDR3 has 12 residues. The V and J ends lost 4 bases and 8 bases respectively, with 14 bases between them. DNA for the CDR3: TGCAGCGTTGTTCGGGGGGCTCAGGGCTACACCTTC. This encodes CSVVRGAQGYTF.

This clone appeared once. The genes are TRBV27 and TRBJ1-6; 9 bases map to TRBD1. V gave up 2 bases and J gave up 9 bases; unmatched junction bases: 11. The CDR3 has 17 residues. Germline V CDR1 and CDR2: MNHEY, SMNVEV (reference sequence). The DNA for the CDR3 is TGTGCCAGCAGTTTAAGGGGATCAAGGACAGGGGTTTCACCCCTCCACTTT. Its translation: CASSLRGSRTGVSPLHF.

The chain uses TRBV5-1 and TRBJ2-1; 12 nucleotides match TRBD2. Germline lookup yields CDR1 SGHRS and CDR2 YFSETQ. This CDR3 has 15 amino acids. V dropped 1 base and J dropped 6; count of bases not matched to a gene: 2. The CDR3: CASSLLAGGSNEQFF. The CDR3 DNA follows: TGCGCCAGCAGCTTGCTAGCGGGGGGGTCCAATGAGCAGTTCTTC.

This chain joins TRBV6-1 and TRBJ1-5; 11 positions agree with TRBD1. Germline trimming cut 1 base from V and 4 bases from J; bases unmatched to any gene: 3. Germline CDR1 reads MNHNS; CDR2 reads SASEGT. The CDR3 sequence is 16 residues long. The CDR3 loop reads CASSEVGTGGNQPQHF. In DNA, the CDR3 is TGTGCCAGCAGTGAAGTTGGGACAGGGGGAAATCAGCCCCAGCATTTT.

This sequence joins TRBV6-5 and TRBJ1-5, with a tentative D call TRBD1 (5 bases). The CDR3 is 15 residues long. Trimming pared 5 bases from V and 0 bases from J, leaving 11 bases between. Germline V gives CDR1 MNHEY, CDR2 SVGAGI. Written as DNA, the CDR3 is TGTGCCAGCAGTACGGACACCAGTAGCAATCAGCCCCAGCATTTT. Amino acids: CASSTDTSSNQPQHF.

V gene TRBV28 combines with J gene TRBJ1-2, with TRBD1 matching 7 bases. J lost 4 bases, V lost 0 bases, and 5 bases had no gene match. Germline V gives CDR1 MDHEN, CDR2 SYDVKM. The CDR3 is 15 amino acids. CDR3 bases: TGTGCCAGCAGTTTATGGGGACAGATCATCTATGGCTACACCTTC. As protein: CASSLWGQIIYGYTF.

The chain joins TRBV2 to TRBJ1-5, with D hard to call. V was clipped by 6 bases and J by 9 bases, with 12 bases between them. CDR1 and CDR2 from the germline V gene are SNHLY and FYNNEI. This CDR3 spans 12 amino acids. For the CDR3, the DNA is TGTGCCAGCAGACCCGACGGTGCGCCCCAGCATTTT. Encoded protein: CASRPDGAPQHF.

The J gene is TRBJ1-6, the V gene TRBV7-2; weak D call: TRBD1 (5 bases). V lost 5 bases, J lost 8 bases, and 25 bases lay in between. The CDR3 is made up of 18 amino acids. The germline CDR1 and CDR2 sequences are SGHTA and FQGNSA. The CDR3 DNA follows: TGTGCCAGCAGCCCGTGGACTCGGGGACGGAAGAAATATTCACCCCTCCACTTT. This codes for CASSPWTRGRKKYSPLHF.